This T cell receptor (beta chain) is drawn from a study of T cell responses to AZD1222 COVID-19 vaccine. This CDR3 is built from 15 residues. Germline lookup yields CDR1 SGHVS and CDR2 FNYEAQ. V dropped 1 base and J dropped 5 bases, with 14 bases sitting between them. Measured with immunoSEQ multiplex PCR; TCRdb has only the in-frame clones, and not every one. The data show 130,000 or so clones, over 75% seen once. This chain joins TRBV7-6 and TRBJ1-1; unclear D gene. Source: peripheral blood, taken on day 0 of AZD1222 vaccination. This receptor was obtained from an adult in good health. The CDR3 region is CASSLGRGISTEAFF. CDR3 DNA: TGTGCCAGCAGCTTAGGACGAGGGATATCGACTGAAGCTTTCTTT.